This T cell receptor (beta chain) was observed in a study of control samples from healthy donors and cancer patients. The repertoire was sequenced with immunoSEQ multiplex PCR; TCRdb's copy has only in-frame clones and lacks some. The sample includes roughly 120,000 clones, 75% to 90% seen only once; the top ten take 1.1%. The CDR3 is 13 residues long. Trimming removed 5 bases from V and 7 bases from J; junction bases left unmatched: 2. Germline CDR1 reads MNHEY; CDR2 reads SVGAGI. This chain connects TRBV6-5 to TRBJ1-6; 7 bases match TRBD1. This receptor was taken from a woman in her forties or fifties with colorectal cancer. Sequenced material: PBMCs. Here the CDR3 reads CASSRDRNSPLHF. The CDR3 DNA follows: TGTGCCAGCAGTAGGGACAGAAATTCACCCCTCCACTTT.